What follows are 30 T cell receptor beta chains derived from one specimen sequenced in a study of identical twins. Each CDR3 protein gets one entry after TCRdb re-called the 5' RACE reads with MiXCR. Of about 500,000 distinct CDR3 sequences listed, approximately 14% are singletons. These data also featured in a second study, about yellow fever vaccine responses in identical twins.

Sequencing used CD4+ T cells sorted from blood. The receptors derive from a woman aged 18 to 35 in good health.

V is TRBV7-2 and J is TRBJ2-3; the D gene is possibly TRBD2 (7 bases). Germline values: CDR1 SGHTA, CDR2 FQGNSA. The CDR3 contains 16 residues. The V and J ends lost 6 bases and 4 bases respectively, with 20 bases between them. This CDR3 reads CASRVGGGAFSDTQYF. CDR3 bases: TGTGCCAGCAGAGTAGGGGGGGGTGCGTTCTCAGATACGCAGTATTTT.

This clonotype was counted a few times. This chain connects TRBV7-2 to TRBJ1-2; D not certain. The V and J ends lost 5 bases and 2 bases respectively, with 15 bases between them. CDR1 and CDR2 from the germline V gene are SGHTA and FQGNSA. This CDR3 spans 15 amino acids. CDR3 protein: CASSLPAVRNYGYTF. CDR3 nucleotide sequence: TGTGCCAGCAGCCTTCCCGCAGTGAGAAACTATGGCTACACCTTC.

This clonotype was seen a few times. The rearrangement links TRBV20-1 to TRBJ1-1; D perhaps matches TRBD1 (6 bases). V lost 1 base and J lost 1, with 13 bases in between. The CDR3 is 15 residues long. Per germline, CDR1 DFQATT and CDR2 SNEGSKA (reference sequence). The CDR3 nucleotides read TGCAGTGCTAGAGCCTTAACAGGGAAGAACACTGAAGCTTTCTTT. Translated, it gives CSARALTGKNTEAFF.

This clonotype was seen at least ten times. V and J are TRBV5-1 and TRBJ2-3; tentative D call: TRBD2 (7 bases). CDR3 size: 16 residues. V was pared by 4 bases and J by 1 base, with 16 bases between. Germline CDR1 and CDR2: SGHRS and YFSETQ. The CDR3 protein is CASSLPQGGGTDTQYF. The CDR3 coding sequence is TGCGCCAGCAGCCTCCCACAGGGAGGGGGCACAGATACGCAGTATTTT.

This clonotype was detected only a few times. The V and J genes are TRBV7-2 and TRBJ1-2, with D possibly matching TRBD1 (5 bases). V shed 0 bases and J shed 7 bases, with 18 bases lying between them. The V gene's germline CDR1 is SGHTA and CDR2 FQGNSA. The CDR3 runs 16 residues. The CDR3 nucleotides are TGTGCCAGCAGCTTAGCTACTGCCGGGACTACGGGTGGCTACACCTTC. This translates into CASSLATAGTTGGYTF.

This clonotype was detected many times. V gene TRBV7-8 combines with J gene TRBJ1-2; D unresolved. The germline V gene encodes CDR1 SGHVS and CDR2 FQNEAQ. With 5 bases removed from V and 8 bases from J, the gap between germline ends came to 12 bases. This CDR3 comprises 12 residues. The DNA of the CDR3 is TGTGCCAGCAGCCCCGTTGAAAGAGGCTACACCTTC. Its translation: CASSPVERGYTF. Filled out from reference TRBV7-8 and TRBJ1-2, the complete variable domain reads GAGVSQSPRYKVAKRGQDVALRCDPISGHVSLFWYQQALGQGPEFLTYFQNEAQLDKSGLPSDRFFAERPEGSVSTLKIQRTQQEDSAVYLCASSPVERGYTFGSGTRLTVV.

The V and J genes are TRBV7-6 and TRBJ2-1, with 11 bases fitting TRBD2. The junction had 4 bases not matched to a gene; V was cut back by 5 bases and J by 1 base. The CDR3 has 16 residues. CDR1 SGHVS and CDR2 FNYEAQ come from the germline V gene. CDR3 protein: CASSLSGGASYNEQFF. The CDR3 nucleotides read TGTGCCAGCAGCCTTAGCGGGGGGGCGTCCTACAATGAGCAGTTCTTC.

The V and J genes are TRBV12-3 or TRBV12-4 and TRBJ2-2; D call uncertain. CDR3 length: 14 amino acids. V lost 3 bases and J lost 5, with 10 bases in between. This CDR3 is CASSLSPYTGELFF. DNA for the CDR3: TGTGCCAGCAGTTTGTCACCTTATACCGGGGAGCTGTTTTTT.

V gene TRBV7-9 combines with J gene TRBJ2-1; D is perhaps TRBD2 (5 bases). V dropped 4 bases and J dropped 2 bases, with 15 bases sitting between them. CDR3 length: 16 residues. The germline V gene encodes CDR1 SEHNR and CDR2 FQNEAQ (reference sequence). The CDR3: CASSSRGEGPYNEQFF. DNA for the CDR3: TGTGCCAGCAGCTCACGAGGAGAGGGTCCCTACAATGAGCAGTTCTTC.

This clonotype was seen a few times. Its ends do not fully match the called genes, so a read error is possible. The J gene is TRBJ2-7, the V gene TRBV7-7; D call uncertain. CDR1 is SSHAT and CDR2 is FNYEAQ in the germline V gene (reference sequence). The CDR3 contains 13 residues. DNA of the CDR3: TGTGCTAGCAGCTTCGATGAAACCTACGAGCAGTACTTC. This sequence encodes CASSFDETYEQYF.

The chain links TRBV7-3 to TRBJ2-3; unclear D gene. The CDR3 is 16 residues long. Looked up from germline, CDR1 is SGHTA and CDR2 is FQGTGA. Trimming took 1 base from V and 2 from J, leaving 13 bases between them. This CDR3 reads CASSLRMVLSTDTQYF. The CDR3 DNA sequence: TGTGCCAGCAGCTTAAGGATGGTACTGTCCACAGATACGCAGTATTTT. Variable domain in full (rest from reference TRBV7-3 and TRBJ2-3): GAGVSQTPSNKVTEKGKYVELRCDPISGHTALYWYRQSLGQGPEFLIYFQGTGAADDSGLPNDRFFAVRPEGSVSTLKIQRTERGDSAVYLCASSLRMVLSTDTQYFGPGTRLTVL.

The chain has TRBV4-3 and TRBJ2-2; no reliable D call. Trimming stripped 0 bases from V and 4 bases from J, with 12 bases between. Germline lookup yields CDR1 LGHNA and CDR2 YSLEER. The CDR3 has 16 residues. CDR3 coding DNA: TGCGCCAGCAGCCAAGATCAATTTAGCCGCACCGGGGAGCTGTTTTTT. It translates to CASSQDQFSRTGELFF.

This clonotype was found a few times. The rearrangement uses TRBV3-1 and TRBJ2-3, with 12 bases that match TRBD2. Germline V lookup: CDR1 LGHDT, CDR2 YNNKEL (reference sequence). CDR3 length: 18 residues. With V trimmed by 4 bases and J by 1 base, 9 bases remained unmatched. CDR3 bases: TGTGCCAGCAGCCGAGCTAGCGGGAGGGGACGAGGCACAGATACGCAGTATTTT. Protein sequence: CASSRASGRGRGTDTQYF.

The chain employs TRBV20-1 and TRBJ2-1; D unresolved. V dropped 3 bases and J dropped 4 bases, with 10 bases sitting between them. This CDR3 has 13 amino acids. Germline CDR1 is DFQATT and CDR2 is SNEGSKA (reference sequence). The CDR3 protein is CSARNLEYNEQFF. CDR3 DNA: TGCAGTGCTAGGAATCTAGAATACAATGAGCAGTTCTTC.

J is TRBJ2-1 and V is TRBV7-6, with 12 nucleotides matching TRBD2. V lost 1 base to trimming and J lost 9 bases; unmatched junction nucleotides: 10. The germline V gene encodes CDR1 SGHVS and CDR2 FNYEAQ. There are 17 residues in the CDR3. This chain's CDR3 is CASSLDGASGRAGEQFF. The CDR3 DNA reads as TGTGCCAGCAGCTTAGATGGGGCTAGCGGGAGGGCCGGTGAGCAGTTCTTC.

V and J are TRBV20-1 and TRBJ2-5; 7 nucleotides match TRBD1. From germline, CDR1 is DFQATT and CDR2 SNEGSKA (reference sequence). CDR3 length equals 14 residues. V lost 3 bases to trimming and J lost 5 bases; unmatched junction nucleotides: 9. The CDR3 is CSARDDRDGETQYF. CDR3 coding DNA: TGCAGTGCTAGGGACGACAGGGATGGGGAGACCCAGTACTTC.

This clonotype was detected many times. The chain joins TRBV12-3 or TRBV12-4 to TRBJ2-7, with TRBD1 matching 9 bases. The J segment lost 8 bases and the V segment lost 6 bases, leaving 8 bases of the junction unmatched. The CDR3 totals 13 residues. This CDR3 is CASRSGQGSKQYF. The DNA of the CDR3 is TGTGCCAGCAGGTCGGGACAGGGATCGAAGCAGTACTTC.

CDR3 bases: TGCGCCAGCAGCCAAGCAGCGGCCTACGAGCAGTACTTC. As protein: CASSQAAAYEQYF. This rearrangement joins TRBV4-3 to TRBJ2-7; D possibly corresponds to TRBD2 (5 bases). V was clipped by 1 base and J by 2 bases, with 6 bases between them. The length of the CDR3 is 13 residues. CDR1 is LGHNA, CDR2 YSLEER, per germline.

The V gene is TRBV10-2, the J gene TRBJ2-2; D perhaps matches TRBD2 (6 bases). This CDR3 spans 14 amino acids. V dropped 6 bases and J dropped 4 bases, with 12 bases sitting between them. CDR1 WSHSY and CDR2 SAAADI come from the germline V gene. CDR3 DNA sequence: TGCGCCAGCAGGGAGGGGCAAATCACCGGGGAGCTGTTTTTT. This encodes CASREGQITGELFF.

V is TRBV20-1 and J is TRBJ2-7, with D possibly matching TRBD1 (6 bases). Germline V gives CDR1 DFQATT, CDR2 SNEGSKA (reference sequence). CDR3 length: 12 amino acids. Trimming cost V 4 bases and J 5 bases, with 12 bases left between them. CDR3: CSAKAGEHEQYF. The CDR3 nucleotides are TGCAGTGCTAAGGCAGGGGAACACGAGCAGTACTTC.

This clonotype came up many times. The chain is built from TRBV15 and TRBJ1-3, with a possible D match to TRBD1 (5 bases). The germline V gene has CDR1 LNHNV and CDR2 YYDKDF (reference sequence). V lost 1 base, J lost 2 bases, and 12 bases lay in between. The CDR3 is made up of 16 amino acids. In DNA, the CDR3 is TGTGCCACCAGCAGAGGGGACGTGGGGGCTGGAAACACCATATATTTT. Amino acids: CATSRGDVGAGNTIYF.

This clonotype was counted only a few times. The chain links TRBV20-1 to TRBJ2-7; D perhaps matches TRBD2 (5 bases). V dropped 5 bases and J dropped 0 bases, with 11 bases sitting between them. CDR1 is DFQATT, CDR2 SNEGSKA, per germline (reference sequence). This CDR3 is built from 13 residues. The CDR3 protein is CSALGKSSYEQYF. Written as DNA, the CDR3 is TGCAGTGCTCTCGGGAAGAGCTCCTACGAGCAGTACTTC.

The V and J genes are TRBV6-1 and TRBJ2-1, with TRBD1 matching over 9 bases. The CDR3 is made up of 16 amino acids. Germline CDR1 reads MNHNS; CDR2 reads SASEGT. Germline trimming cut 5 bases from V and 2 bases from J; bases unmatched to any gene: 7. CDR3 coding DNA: TGTGCCAGCAGTACAGGGGGCAATGTCCCCTACAATGAGCAGTTCTTC. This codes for CASSTGGNVPYNEQFF.

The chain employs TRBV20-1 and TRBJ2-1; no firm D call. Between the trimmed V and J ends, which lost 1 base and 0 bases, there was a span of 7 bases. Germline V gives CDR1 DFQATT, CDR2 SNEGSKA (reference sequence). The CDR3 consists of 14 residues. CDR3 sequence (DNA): TGCAGTGCTAGAGTGATGGCCTCCTACAATGAGCAGTTCTTC. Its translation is CSARVMASYNEQFF.

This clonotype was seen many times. CDR3 protein: CASSSGLAGVYNEQFF. The CDR3 bases are TGTGCCAGCAGCTCGGGACTAGCGGGAGTCTACAATGAGCAGTTCTTC. This chain joins TRBV5-8 and TRBJ2-1; 14 nucleotides line up with TRBD2. The CDR3 contains 16 residues. Germline CDR1 is SGHTS and CDR2 is YDEGEE. V gave up 3 bases and J gave up 3 bases; unmatched junction bases: 2.

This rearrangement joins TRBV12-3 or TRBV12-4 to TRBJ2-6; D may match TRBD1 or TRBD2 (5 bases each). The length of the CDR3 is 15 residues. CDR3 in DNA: TGTGCTATTAAACTACCGGGGCTTGGGGCCAACGTCCTGACTTTC. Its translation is CAIKLPGLGANVLTF.

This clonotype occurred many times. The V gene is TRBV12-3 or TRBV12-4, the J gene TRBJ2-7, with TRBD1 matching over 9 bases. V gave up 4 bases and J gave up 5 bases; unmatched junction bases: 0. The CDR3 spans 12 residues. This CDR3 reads CASSWTGDEQYF. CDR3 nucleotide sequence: TGTGCCAGCAGTTGGACAGGGGACGAGCAGTACTTC.

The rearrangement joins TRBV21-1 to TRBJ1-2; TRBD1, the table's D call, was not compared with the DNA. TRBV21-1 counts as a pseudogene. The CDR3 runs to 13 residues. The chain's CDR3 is CASSLKGASGYTF. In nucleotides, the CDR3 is TGTGCCAGCAGCTTAAAGGGGGCGAGTGGCTACACCTTC.

CDR3 in amino acids: CASRASGGFTDTQYF. In DNA, the CDR3 is TGTGCCAGCAGAGCTAGCGGGGGTTTTACAGATACGCAGTATTTT. This chain joins TRBV2 and TRBJ2-3, with 10 bases fitting TRBD2. After removal of 6 bases from V and 3 bases from J, the junction contained 6 bases not matched to a gene. The germline V gene has CDR1 SNHLY and CDR2 FYNNEI. The CDR3 runs to 15 residues.

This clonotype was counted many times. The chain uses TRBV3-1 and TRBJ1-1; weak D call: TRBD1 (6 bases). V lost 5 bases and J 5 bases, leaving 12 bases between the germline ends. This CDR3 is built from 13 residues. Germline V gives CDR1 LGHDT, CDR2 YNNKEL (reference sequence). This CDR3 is CASSKVGGTEAFF. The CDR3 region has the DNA TGTGCCAGCAGCAAGGTAGGGGGGACTGAAGCTTTCTTT.